What follows are 7 T cell receptor beta chains derived from one specimen sequenced in a study of blood T cell repertoires in COVID-19. Produced via immunoSEQ multiplex PCR; TCRdb's table is partial and in-frame only. Counted here are about 200,000 clones, about 76% occurring once; the ten biggest clones make up approximately 9%. Sample: PBMCs or T cells enriched from blood (not recorded which). The receptors derive from a woman aged 45-60 years with acute COVID-19.

This clone was detected a few times. This chain connects TRBV7-9 to TRBJ2-7; TRBD1 agrees at 7 bases. The CDR3 spans 16 residues. The trim removed 5 bases at V and 7 bases at J, leaving 17 bases unmatched. Germline loops: CDR1 SEHNR, CDR2 FQNEAQ (reference sequence). This CDR3 is CASSTGAGGFFLEQYF. The CDR3 DNA is TGTGCCAGCAGCACAGGGGCAGGGGGATTCTTTTTGGAGCAGTACTTC.

The chain recombines TRBV5-1 with TRBJ1-1; tentative D call: TRBD1 (6 bases). V lost 5 bases to trimming and J lost 0 bases, with 8 bases between them. Germline V gene data show CDR1 as SGHRS and CDR2 as YFSETQ. This CDR3 contains 13 residues. The CDR3 protein is CASRQGLNTEAFF. As DNA, the CDR3 is TGCGCCAGCAGACAGGGTCTGAACACTGAAGCTTTCTTT. Combining the CDR3 with reference TRBV5-1 and TRBJ1-1 gives the whole variable domain KAGVTQTPRYLIKTRGQQVTLSCSPISGHRSVSWYQQTPGQGLQFLFEYFSETQRNKGNFPGRFSGRQFSNSRSEMNVSTLELGDSALYLCASRQGLNTEAFFGQGTRLTVV.

The V gene is TRBV18, the J gene TRBJ2-1; 7 bases align to TRBD1. The CDR3 is 14 amino acids. Germline CDR1 reads KGHSH; CDR2 reads LQKENI. V was pared by 3 bases and J by 4 bases, with 3 bases of the junction left unmatched. The CDR3 DNA follows: TGTGCCAGCTCACCCTGGGACAGATACAATGAGCAGTTCTTC. Its translation: CASSPWDRYNEQFF.

J is TRBJ2-7 and V is TRBV2, with TRBD1 matching over 10 bases. J was trimmed by 6 bases and V by 6 bases; bases with no gene match: 8. The CDR3 has 14 residues. CDR1 is SNHLY and CDR2 is FYNNEI in the germline V gene. CDR3 coding DNA: TGTGCCAGCAGGCCGGGACAGGGGACGGGCGAGCAGTACTTC. Its translation is CASRPGQGTGEQYF.

To note about this clone: The missing conserved phenylalanine or tryptophan at the end of this CDR3 makes a read error likely. No DNA is shown, since the ends of the CDR3 on it are uncertain; the CDR3 is the one TCRdb lists. This CDR3 reads CASSEPGTSPKI. V gene TRBV6-1 combines with J gene TRBJ2-7; the table's TRBD1 call for D was not verified on the DNA. The CDR3 comprises 12 residues, both ends counted. Germline-derived CDR1 and CDR2 are MNHNS and SASEGT.

J is TRBJ2-1 and V is TRBV5-1; no clear D. This CDR3 comprises 13 residues. The V and J ends lost 0 bases and 7 bases respectively, with 8 bases between them. Germline CDR1 SGHRS, CDR2 YFSETQ. The CDR3 is CASSLGLPNEQFF. CDR3 in DNA: TGCGCCAGCAGCTTGGGACTGCCGAATGAGCAGTTCTTC.

The chain couples TRBV27 to TRBJ2-7; TRBD2 aligns across 9 bases. CDR3 length: 14 residues. Trimming at V came to 8 bases and at J to 12 bases, leaving 17 bases not matched to a gene. Germline CDR1 and CDR2: MNHEY and SMNVEV (reference sequence). This CDR3 reads CASHDGMTSGLRYF. The DNA of the CDR3 is TGTGCCAGCCACGATGGGATGACTAGCGGCCTAAGGTACTTC.